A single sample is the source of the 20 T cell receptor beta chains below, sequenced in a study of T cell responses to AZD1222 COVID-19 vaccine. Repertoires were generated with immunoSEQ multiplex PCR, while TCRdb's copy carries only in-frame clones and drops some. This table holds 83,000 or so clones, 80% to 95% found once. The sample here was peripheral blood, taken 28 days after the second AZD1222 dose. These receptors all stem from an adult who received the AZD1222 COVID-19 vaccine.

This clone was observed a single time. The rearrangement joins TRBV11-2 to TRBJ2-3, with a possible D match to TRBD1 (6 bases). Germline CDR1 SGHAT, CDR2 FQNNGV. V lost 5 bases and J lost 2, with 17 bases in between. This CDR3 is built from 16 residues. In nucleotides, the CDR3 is TGTGCCAGCAGCATCAAGGGGACACTACTCACAGATACGCAGTATTTT. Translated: CASSIKGTLLTDTQYF.

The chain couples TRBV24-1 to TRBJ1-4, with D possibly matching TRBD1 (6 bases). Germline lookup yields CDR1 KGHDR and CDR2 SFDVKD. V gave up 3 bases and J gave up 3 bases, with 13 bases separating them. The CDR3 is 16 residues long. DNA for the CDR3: TGTGCCACCAGTGATGCCTCGGGACAACCTAATGAAAAACTGTTTTTT. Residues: CATSDASGQPNEKLFF.

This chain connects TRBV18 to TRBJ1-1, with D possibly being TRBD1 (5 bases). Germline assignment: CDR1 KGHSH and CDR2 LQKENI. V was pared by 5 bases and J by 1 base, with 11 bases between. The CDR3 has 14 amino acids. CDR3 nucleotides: TGTGCCAGCTCAAGGGACGGACGGAACACTGAAGCTTTCTTT. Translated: CASSRDGRNTEAFF.

CDR3 region: CSVQGFGPNEKLFF. The CDR3 coding sequence is TGCAGCGTGCAGGGGTTTGGGCCTAATGAAAAACTGTTTTTT. The V gene is TRBV29-1, the J gene TRBJ1-4; the D gene is possibly TRBD1 (6 bases). This CDR3 spans 14 amino acids. Trimming cost V 6 bases and J 3 bases, with 14 bases left between them. Germline V lookup: CDR1 SQVTM, CDR2 ANQGSEA.

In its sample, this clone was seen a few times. The DNA of the CDR3 is TGTGCCAGCAGTTATGATAAGATTTCACCCCTCCACTTT. Protein: CASSYDKISPLHF. J is TRBJ1-6 and V is TRBV6-5; D remains ambiguous. This CDR3 is 13 amino acids long. The V end was cut by 3 bases, the J end by 9 bases, with 9 bases between. The germline V gene encodes CDR1 MNHEY and CDR2 SVGAGI.

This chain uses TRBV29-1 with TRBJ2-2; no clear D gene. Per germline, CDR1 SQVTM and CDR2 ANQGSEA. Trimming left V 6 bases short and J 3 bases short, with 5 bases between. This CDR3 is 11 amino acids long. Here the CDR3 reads CSVRDTGELFF. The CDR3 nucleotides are TGCAGCGTCCGGGACACCGGGGAGCTGTTTTTT.

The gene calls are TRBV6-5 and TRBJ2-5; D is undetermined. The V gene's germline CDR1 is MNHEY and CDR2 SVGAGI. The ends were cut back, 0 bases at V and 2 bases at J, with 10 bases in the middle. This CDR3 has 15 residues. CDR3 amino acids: CASSYSGGVQETQYF. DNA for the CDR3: TGTGCCAGCAGTTACTCGGGCGGCGTACAAGAGACCCAGTACTTC.

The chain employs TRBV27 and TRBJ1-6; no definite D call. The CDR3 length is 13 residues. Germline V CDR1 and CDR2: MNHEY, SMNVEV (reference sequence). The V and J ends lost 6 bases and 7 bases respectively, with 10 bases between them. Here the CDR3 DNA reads TGTGCCAGCAGGAACTTTGGAAATTCACCCCTCCACTTT. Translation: CASRNFGNSPLHF.

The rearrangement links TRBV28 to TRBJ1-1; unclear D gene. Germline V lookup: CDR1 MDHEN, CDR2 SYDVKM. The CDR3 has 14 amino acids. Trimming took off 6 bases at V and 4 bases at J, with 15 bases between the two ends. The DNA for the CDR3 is TGTGCCAGCAGCTTTATAGGGCCGGTCACTGAAGCTTTCTTT. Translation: CASSFIGPVTEAFF.

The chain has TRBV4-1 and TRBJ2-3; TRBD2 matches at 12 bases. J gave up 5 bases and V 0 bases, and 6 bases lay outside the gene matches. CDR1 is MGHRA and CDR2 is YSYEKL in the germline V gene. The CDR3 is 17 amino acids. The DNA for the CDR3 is TGCGCCAGCAGCCAAGATCCTCCGACTAGCGGGAGAGATACGCAGTATTTT. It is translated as CASSQDPPTSGRDTQYF.

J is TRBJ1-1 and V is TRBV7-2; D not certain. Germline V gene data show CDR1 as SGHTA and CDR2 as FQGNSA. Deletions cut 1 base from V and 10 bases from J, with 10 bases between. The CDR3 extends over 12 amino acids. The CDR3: CASSLDVGRAFF. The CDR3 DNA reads TGTGCCAGCAGCTTAGATGTTGGGAGAGCTTTCTTT.

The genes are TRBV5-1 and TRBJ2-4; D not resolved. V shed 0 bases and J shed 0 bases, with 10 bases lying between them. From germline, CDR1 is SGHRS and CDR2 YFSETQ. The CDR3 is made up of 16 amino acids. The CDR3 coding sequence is TGCGCCAGCAGCTTGGGCGGACCGATAGCCAAAAACATTCAGTACTTC. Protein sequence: CASSLGGPIAKNIQYF.

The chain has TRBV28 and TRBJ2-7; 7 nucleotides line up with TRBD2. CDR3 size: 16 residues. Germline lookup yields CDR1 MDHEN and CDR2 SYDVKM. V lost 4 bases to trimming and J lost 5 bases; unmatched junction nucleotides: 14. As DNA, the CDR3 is TGTGCCAGCAGTTCCCCCCGGGCGGGAGTCGATCACGAGCAGTACTTC. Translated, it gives CASSSPRAGVDHEQYF.

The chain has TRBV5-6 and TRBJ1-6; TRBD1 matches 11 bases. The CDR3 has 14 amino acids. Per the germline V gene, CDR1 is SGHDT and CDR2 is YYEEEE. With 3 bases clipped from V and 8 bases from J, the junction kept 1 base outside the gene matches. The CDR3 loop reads CASSWDRGDSPLHF. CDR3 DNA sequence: TGTGCCAGCAGCTGGGACAGGGGGGATTCACCCCTCCACTTT. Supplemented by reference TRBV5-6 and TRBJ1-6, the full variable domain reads DAGVTQSPTHLIKTRGQQVTLRCSPKSGHDTVSWYQQALGQGPQFIFQYYEEEERQRGNFPDRFSGHQFPNYSSELNVNALLLGDSALYLCASSWDRGDSPLHFGNGTRLTVT.

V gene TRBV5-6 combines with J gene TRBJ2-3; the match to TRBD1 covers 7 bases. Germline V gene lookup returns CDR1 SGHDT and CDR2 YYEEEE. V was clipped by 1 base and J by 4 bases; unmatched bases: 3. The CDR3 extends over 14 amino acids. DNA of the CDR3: TGTGCCAGCAGCTTGTGGCAGGGGGCAGATACGCAGTATTTT. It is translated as CASSLWQGADTQYF.

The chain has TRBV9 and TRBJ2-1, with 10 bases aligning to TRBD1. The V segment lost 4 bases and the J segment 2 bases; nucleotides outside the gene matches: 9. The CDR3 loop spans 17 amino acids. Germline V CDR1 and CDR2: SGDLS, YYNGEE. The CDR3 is CASSPRQGAGPYNEQFF. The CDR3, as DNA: TGTGCCAGCAGCCCACGACAGGGGGCGGGCCCCTACAATGAGCAGTTCTTC.

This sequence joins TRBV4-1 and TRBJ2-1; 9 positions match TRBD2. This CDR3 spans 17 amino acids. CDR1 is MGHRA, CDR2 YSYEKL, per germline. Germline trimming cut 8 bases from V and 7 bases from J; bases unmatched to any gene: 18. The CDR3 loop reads CASARGGLAILGNEQFF. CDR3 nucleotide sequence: TGCGCCAGCGCCCGCGGGGGACTAGCAATTCTAGGAAATGAGCAGTTCTTC.

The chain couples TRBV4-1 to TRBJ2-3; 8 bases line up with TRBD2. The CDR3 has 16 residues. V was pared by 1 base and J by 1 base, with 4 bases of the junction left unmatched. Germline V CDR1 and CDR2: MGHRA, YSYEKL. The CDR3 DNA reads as TGCGCCAGCAGCCAAGGGGCGACTAGCGGCACAGATACGCAGTATTTT. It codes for CASSQGATSGTDTQYF.

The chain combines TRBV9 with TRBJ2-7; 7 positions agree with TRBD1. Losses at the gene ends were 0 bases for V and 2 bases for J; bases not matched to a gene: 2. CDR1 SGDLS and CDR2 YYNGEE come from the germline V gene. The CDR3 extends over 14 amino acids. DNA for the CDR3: TGTGCCAGCAGCGTAGGTCAGGGGGCCTACGAGCAGTACTTC. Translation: CASSVGQGAYEQYF.

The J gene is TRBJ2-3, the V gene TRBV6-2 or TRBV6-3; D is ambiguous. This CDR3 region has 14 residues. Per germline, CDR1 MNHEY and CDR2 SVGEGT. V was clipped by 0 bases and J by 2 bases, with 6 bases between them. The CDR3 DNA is TGTGCCAGCAGTTACTCGCCCAACACAGATACGCAGTATTTT. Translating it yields CASSYSPNTDTQYF.